The subject of this entry is one T cell receptor (beta chain). Its antigen is unidentified. The entry originates in a study of PD-1 blockade in classical Hodgkin lymphoma. Overall study results and limits: By C4D1, CD4+ diversity increased significantly, especially in complete responders.

This CDR3 has 14 residues. Trimming left V 5 bases short and J 2 bases short, with 13 bases between. CDR1 and CDR2 (germline): SEHNR, FQNEAQ (reference sequence). The protocol was immunoSEQ multiplex PCR, while the TCRdb copy is restricted to in-frame clones and leaves out a portion. The data hold 50,000 to 65,000 clones, with around 90% observed a single time. Time point defined: cycle 4 day 1 (C4D1), after 6 weeks of nivolumab. No patient escaped relapse after autologous stem cell transplantation, and brentuximab vedotin exposure varied. This chain connects TRBV7-9 to TRBJ2-7; tentatively, D is TRBD1 or TRBD2 (5 bases each). Sequenced material: peripheral blood mononuclear cells (PBMCs), taken before the fourth cycle of nivolumab. This receptor was identified in a human donor with classical Hodgkin lymphoma. The CDR3, as DNA: TGTGCCAGCAGCGCCTCGGGGCAGACCTACGAGCAGTACTTC. Residues: CASSASGQTYEQYF. Based on the CDR3 plus reference TRBV7-9 and TRBJ2-7, the full variable domain is DTGVSQNPRHKITKRGQNVTFRCDPISEHNRLYWYRQTLGQGPEFLTYFQNEAQLEKSRLLSDRFSAERPKGSFSTLEIQRTEQGDSAMYLCASSASGQTYEQYFGPGTRLTVT.